This T cell receptor beta chain emerged from a study of cytomegalovirus exposure and HLA in healthy donors. Whole-study results and caveats: Cytomegalovirus association was assigned to approximately 160 TCR beta chains. Among TCR sequences, most were rare, though some public TCRs appeared in many donors. Among the most significant clusters, several appeared linked to common viral pathogens in a later analysis.

There are 14 residues in the CDR3. CDR1 is MNHEY, CDR2 SVGAGI, per germline. V lost 4 bases and J lost 7, with 13 bases in between. A multiplex PCR was run with 60 Vbeta primers and 13 Jbeta primers. This table comes from immunoSEQ multiplex PCR, and its TCRdb copy is limited to in-frame clones, with some not included. The sample has tens of thousands of clones, over 60% seen once. This clone is medium-sized (0.01 to 0.1%) by share. The antigen remains unidentified. The chain employs TRBV6-5 and TRBJ2-2; maybe TRBD2 (6 bases). This sequence was found in a man younger than 45 in good health and CMV-seronegative. Sequencing was carried out using PBMCs. CDR3 loop: CASSLLGGSGELFF. In nucleotides, the CDR3 is TGTGCCAGCAGTTTACTAGGAGGGAGCGGGGAGCTGTTTTTT.